Shown below are 11 T cell receptor beta chains from a single sample sequenced in a study of cytomegalovirus exposure and HLA in healthy donors. Here immunoSEQ multiplex PCR was the method, and the copy in TCRdb shows in-frame clones only, minus some. The top ten clones hold 1.2% of a sample with about 330,000 clones, about 90% of them seen once. Sample: PBMCs. These receptors all stem from a woman aged 25 to 39 in good health and CMV-seropositive.

The V gene is TRBV27, the J gene TRBJ1-5; no definite D call. CDR1 and CDR2 from the germline V gene are MNHEY and SMNVEV (reference sequence). Trimming took 5 bases from V and 7 from J, leaving 18 bases between them. This CDR3 comprises 15 residues. The CDR3 protein is CASSPDPGGRQPQHF. The CDR3 nucleotides are TGTGCCAGCAGTCCAGATCCCGGAGGACGGCAGCCCCAGCATTTT.

This chain uses TRBV27 with TRBJ1-1; 7 nucleotides align to TRBD1. The trim removed 6 bases at V and 0 bases at J, leaving 4 bases unmatched. In germline, CDR1 is MNHEY, CDR2 SMNVEV (reference sequence). This CDR3 comprises 14 residues. As DNA, the CDR3 is TGTGCCAGCAGCACGACAGGGTTGAACACTGAAGCTTTCTTT. It translates to CASSTTGLNTEAFF.

V and J are TRBV19 and TRBJ1-3; D might be TRBD1 (5 bases). This CDR3 contains 13 residues. The V end lost 5 bases, the J end lost 5 bases, and 10 bases lay between the germline ends. CDR1 and CDR2 from the germline V gene are LNHDA and SQIVND (reference sequence). CDR3 loop: CASSDGARNTIYF. CDR3 in DNA: TGTGCCAGTAGTGATGGGGCAAGAAACACCATATATTTT.

V gene TRBV27 combines with J gene TRBJ2-7, with D possibly TRBD1 on 5 matching bases. V was shortened by 5 bases and J by 4 bases, with 12 bases between the two germline ends. Germline V lookup: CDR1 MNHEY, CDR2 SMNVEV (reference sequence). There are 13 residues in the CDR3. As DNA, the CDR3 is TGTGCCAGCAGTAGCAGGGTGGAGTACGAGCAGTACTTC. This gives the protein CASSSRVEYEQYF.

This clone showed up just once. The chain uses TRBV7-8 and TRBJ2-7, with a possible D match to TRBD1 (5 bases). V was cut by 2 bases and J by 2 bases, with 19 bases left in between. This CDR3 region has 17 residues. The germline CDR1 and CDR2 sequences are SGHVS and FQNEAQ. CDR3 region: CASSLYVREALTYEQYF. The CDR3 nucleotides are TGTGCCAGCAGCTTATATGTCAGGGAAGCTTTAACCTACGAGCAGTACTTC.

The gene calls are TRBV11-2 and TRBJ2-2, with 8 positions matching TRBD2. Germline V gives CDR1 SGHAT, CDR2 FQNNGV. Trimming removed 5 bases from V and 10 bases from J; junction bases left unmatched: 12. The CDR3 consists of 15 residues. The CDR3 coding sequence is TGTGCCAGCAGCCCTGGGACTAGAGGGATTATGGAGCTGTTTTTT. It is translated as CASSPGTRGIMELFF.

This clone was seen only once. The chain carries TRBV30 and TRBJ2-1; no definite D call. Trimming removed 4 bases from V and 9 bases from J, with 13 bases in between. The germline V gene encodes CDR1 GTSNPN and CDR2 SVGIG (reference sequence). This CDR3 has 12 amino acids. The CDR3 DNA sequence: TGTGCCTGGATGGCGACGGGCGGTGAGCAGTTCTTC. Its translation: CAWMATGGEQFF. The entire variable domain, with the rest obtained from reference TRBV30 and TRBJ2-1, is as follows: SQTIHQWPATLVQPVGSPLSLECTVEGTSNPNLYWYRQAAGRGLQLLFYSVGIGQISSEVPQNLSASRPQDRQFILSSKKLLLSDSGFYLCAWMATGGEQFFGPGTRLTVL.

This chain links TRBV4-2 with TRBJ2-1; weak D call: TRBD2 (5 bases). Germline-derived CDR1 and CDR2 are LGHNA and YNFKEQ. V was shortened by 0 bases and J by 4 bases, with 13 bases between the two germline ends. The CDR3 contains 16 residues. CDR3 DNA: TGTGCCAGCAGCCAAGACGGTGGGAGTTTTTACAATGAGCAGTTCTTC. Translated: CASSQDGGSFYNEQFF.

The chain joins TRBV6-1 to TRBJ2-5, with a weak D call TRBD2 (5 bases). V dropped 6 bases and J dropped 1 base, with 15 bases sitting between them. This CDR3 spans 15 amino acids. Germline V gene sequence: CDR1 MNHNS, CDR2 SASEGT. CDR3 DNA: TGTGCCAGCAGCGCAAAGAGGAGGAGCCAAGAGACCCAGTACTTC. Translation: CASSAKRRSQETQYF.

In this sample, this clone turned up once. The chain has TRBV4-3 and TRBJ2-2; 9 bases line up with TRBD2. The germline gives CDR1 LGHNA, CDR2 YSLEER. V lost 0 bases and J lost 4; bases outside the gene matches: 6. This CDR3 contains 17 residues. DNA for the CDR3: TGCGCCAGCAGCCAAGACGCTAGCGGGACCCGCACCGGGGAGCTGTTTTTT. Translated, it gives CASSQDASGTRTGELFF.

The V and J genes are TRBV28 and TRBJ1-1; D remains unclear. Germline V gives CDR1 MDHEN, CDR2 SYDVKM. The CDR3 covers 14 residues. V shed 6 bases and J shed 5 bases, with 16 bases lying between them. The CDR3 DNA follows: TGTGCCAGCAGGAATTACCCCGTTTTGACTGAAGCTTTCTTT. Its translation is CASRNYPVLTEAFF. Based on the CDR3 plus reference TRBV28 and TRBJ1-1, the full variable domain is DVKVTQSSRYLVKRTGEKVFLECVQDMDHENMFWYRQDPGLGLRLIYFSYDVKMKEKGDIPEGYSVSREKKERFSLILESASTNQTSMYLCASRNYPVLTEAFFGQGTRLTVV.